In this sample, the clone carrying this T cell receptor beta chain turned up a few times. This record belongs to a study of T cells after yellow fever vaccination. Points from the study as a whole: Reappearance after the booster was seen for most primary-vaccination clones, at 96% CD4 and about 90% CD8.

The V and J ends lost 3 bases and 11 bases respectively, with 11 bases between them. The CDR3 totals 11 residues. Germline V lookup: CDR1 SNHLY, CDR2 FYNNEI. TCRdb used MiXCR to reprocess the 5' RACE reads, holding one entry per CDR3 protein. In the table there are about 42,000 distinct CDR3 sequences, around 6.5% of which are singletons. The TCR was taken from a man under 40 who received the YFV17D yellow fever vaccine. The V and J genes are TRBV2 and TRBJ2-7; D uncertain. Sequences were derived from PBMCs, either bulk or a sorted T-cell subset (CD4+, CD8+, memory, or dextramer-sorted; not recorded which), sampled 45 days after the yellow fever booster vaccination. DNA of the CDR3: TGTGCCAGCAGTGAGGACCGTTCGAAGTACTTC. Protein: CASSEDRSKYF. Full variable domain (remainder filled in from reference TRBV2 and TRBJ2-7): EPEVTQTPSHQVTQMGQEVILRCVPISNHLYFYWYRQILGQKVEFLVSFYNNEISEKSEIFDDQFSVERPDGSNFTLKIRSTKLEDSAMYFCASSEDRSKYFGPGTRLTVT.